What follows are 9 T cell receptor beta chains derived from one specimen sequenced in a study of Graves' ophthalmopathy and Graves' hyperthyroidism. RNA transcripts yielded amplified TCR beta CDR3 regions. First-round RT-PCR with HTBI primers preceded a second-round multiplex PCR. TCRdb re-called the multiplex PCR reads through MiXCR, storing one row per CDR3 protein. The sample contains about 16,000 distinct CDR3 sequences, 46% of which appear only once. Input material: peripheral blood. These receptors were taken from a woman between 35 and 50 years old with stable Graves' hyperthyroidism.

The V gene is TRBV20-1, the J gene TRBJ2-3; D gene unclear. The germline V gene has CDR1 DFQATT and CDR2 SNEGSKA (reference sequence). Trimming took 0 bases from V and 1 from J, leaving 5 bases between them. The CDR3 totals 13 residues. The CDR3 reads CSAREPGTDTQYF. CDR3 bases: TGCAGTGCTAGAGAGCCCGGCACAGATACGCAGTATTTT.

This clonotype was observed many times. The CDR3 region is CASSQVGGEETQYF. The CDR3 region has the DNA TGCGCCAGCAGCCAAGTGGGAGGAGAAGAGACCCAGTACTTC. This chain uses TRBV4-3 with TRBJ2-5, with a weak D call TRBD2 (6 bases). Germline loops: CDR1 LGHNA, CDR2 YSLEER. The CDR3 runs 14 residues. V was cut by 1 base and J by 3 bases, with 9 bases left in between.

The chain uses TRBV29-1 and TRBJ2-2, with 7 nucleotides matching TRBD1. V gave up 8 bases and J gave up 2 bases; unmatched junction bases: 5. The CDR3 sequence is 13 residues long. Looked up from germline, CDR1 is SQVTM and CDR2 is ANQGSEA. CDR3 in amino acids: CSSRDSNTGELFF. The CDR3 region has the DNA TGCAGCAGCCGGGACAGCAACACCGGGGAGCTGTTTTTT.

This clonotype was observed many times. Here the CDR3 reads CSARGDMRDWETQYF. CDR3 bases: TGCAGTGCTAGGGGGGATATGCGGGATTGGGAGACCCAGTACTTC. This sequence joins TRBV20-1 and TRBJ2-5; D may be TRBD2 (6 bases). The CDR3 totals 15 residues. V shed 3 bases and J shed 5 bases, with 19 bases lying between them. Germline V gene lookup returns CDR1 DFQATT and CDR2 SNEGSKA (reference sequence).

In its sample, this clonotype was seen many times. This rearrangement joins TRBV7-9 to TRBJ2-3; 10 nucleotides line up with TRBD2. The germline gives CDR1 SEHNR, CDR2 FQNEAQ (reference sequence). V shed 4 bases and J 5 bases; nucleotides not matched to a gene: 3. This CDR3 comprises 14 residues. The CDR3 DNA sequence: TGTGCCAGCAGCTCACTAGCGGGACAAGATACGCAGTATTTT. Amino acids: CASSSLAGQDTQYF.

There are many counts of this clonotype. The chain employs TRBV5-5 and TRBJ1-2, with D unresolved. V shed 0 bases and J shed 3 bases, with 9 bases lying between them. Germline V lookup: CDR1 SGHKS, CDR2 YYEKEE (reference sequence). The CDR3 extends over 14 amino acids. In nucleotides, the CDR3 is TGTGCCAGCAGCTTGGCCATGGACGACTATGGCTACACCTTC. Its translation is CASSLAMDDYGYTF.

J is TRBJ2-7 and V is TRBV4-2, with 7 nucleotides matching TRBD1. This CDR3 region has 15 residues. CDR1 is LGHNA, CDR2 YNFKEQ, per germline. Trimming at V came to 2 bases and at J to 0 bases, leaving 4 bases not matched to a gene. The CDR3 protein is CASSQYRDSSYEQYF. CDR3 sequence (DNA): TGTGCCAGCAGCCAATACCGGGACAGCTCCTACGAGCAGTACTTC.

The J gene is TRBJ2-7, the V gene TRBV30; TRBD1 matches 7 bases. In germline, CDR1 is GTSNPN, CDR2 SVGIG (reference sequence). The CDR3 has 13 amino acids. Unmatched junction bases numbered 4, after V lost 2 bases and J lost 3 bases. CDR3 DNA: TGTGCCTGGAGTCCGGGACAGAACTACGAGCAGTACTTC. It specifies CAWSPGQNYEQYF.

The chain joins TRBV12-3 or TRBV12-4 to TRBJ1-6; D call uncertain. V dropped 6 bases and J dropped 7 bases, with 10 bases sitting between them. This CDR3 has 13 amino acids. CDR3: CASSLSWNSPLHF. The CDR3 DNA reads as TGTGCCAGCAGCCTCTCTTGGAATTCACCCCTCCACTTT.